This T cell receptor beta chain was profiled in a study of memory CD4+ T cells and cytomegalovirus serostatus. Study details: Donors were healthy Belgian adults, 10 or so CMV seropositive and about two dozen seronegative. Study-wide findings and caveats: Repertoires predicted CMV serostatus with median bootstrapped AUC of about 0.94.

There are 12 residues in the CDR3. Per the germline V gene, CDR1 is MNHNY and CDR2 is SVGAGI (reference sequence). The V end lost 7 bases, the J end lost 8 bases, and 14 bases lay between the germline ends. In the authors' methods: Out-of-frame sequences were removed, leaving roughly 2,200,000 distinct TCRbeta sequences. TCRdb's table, derived via immunoSEQ multiplex PCR, lists solely in-frame clones and lacks some. V and J calls and clone size come straight from that table; D and trimming were deduced from the DNA. The sample lists tens of thousands of clones, around 76% seen once, with about 1.5% in the top ten. In regard to this clone: Its cognate antigen is unknown.

The sort gate was single viable CD3+CD4+CD8-CD45RO+ cells for memory CD4+ T cells. CMV serostatus came from serum IgG against pp150, pp28, p38, p52. V usage is TRBV6-6 and J usage is TRBJ1-2; weak D call: TRBD1 (5 bases). Source material: memory CD4+ T cells from blood. The source is an adult in good health and CMV-seronegative. For the CDR3, the DNA is TGTGCCAGCAACCAGGGCACGGGGGGCTACACCTTC. Translating gives CASNQGTGGYTF.